The 19 T cell receptor beta chains listed next were all sequenced from one sample in a study of blood T cell repertoires in COVID-19. Some clones are missing from TCRdb's copy, which holds only in-frame ones; the method was immunoSEQ multiplex PCR. This repertoire shows under 300,000 clones, 70% to 90% found once; its top ten account for under 7%. The sequenced sample was PBMCs or T cells enriched from blood (not recorded which). Receptor source: a woman in her forties or fifties who had been exposed to COVID-19.

This clone was detected once. The CDR3 loop reads CASSRRDSALATEAFF. DNA of the CDR3: TGTGCCAGTAGTAGACGGGACAGTGCCCTAGCCACTGAAGCTTTCTTT. The genes are TRBV19 and TRBJ1-1; 7 positions match TRBD1. J gave up 4 bases and V 4 bases, and 12 bases lay outside the gene matches. The CDR3 runs to 16 residues. Germline lookup yields CDR1 LNHDA and CDR2 SQIVND (reference sequence). The complete variable domain, with remaining parts taken from reference TRBV19 and TRBJ1-1, reads DGGITQSPKYLFRKEGQNVTLSCEQNLNHDAMYWYRQDPGQGLRLIYYSQIVNDFQKGDIAEGYSVSREKKESFPLTVTSAQKNPTAFYLCASSRRDSALATEAFFGQGTRLTVV.

This clone was found a few times. The V and J genes are TRBV18 and TRBJ1-1; D possibly corresponds to TRBD1 (5 bases). The V end lost 6 bases, the J end lost 5 bases, and 16 bases lay between the germline ends. The CDR3 extends over 14 amino acids. Germline-derived CDR1 and CDR2 are KGHSH and LQKENI. The DNA of the CDR3 is TGTGCCAGCTCTACATCAGGTAGGGGTACTGAAGCTTTCTTT. This codes for CASSTSGRGTEAFF.

DNA of the CDR3: TGTGCCACCAGTGCCGCACGGGAGGGCAATCAGCCCCAGCATTTT. Residues: CATSAAREGNQPQHF. The rearrangement joins TRBV24-1 to TRBJ1-5; D remains ambiguous. Trimming removed 5 bases at V and 2 bases at J, with 12 bases between. In germline, CDR1 is KGHDR, CDR2 SFDVKD. The CDR3 sequence is 15 residues long.

The gene calls are TRBV19 and TRBJ1-5; D perhaps matches TRBD1 (6 bases). The CDR3 covers 13 residues. Germline V CDR1 and CDR2: LNHDA, SQIVND (reference sequence). Trimming took 2 bases from V and 9 from J, leaving 11 bases between them. In DNA form, the CDR3 reads TGTGCCAGTAGTATAAAAGGGGGTCCGCCCCAGCATTTT. Encoded protein: CASSIKGGPPQHF.

This sequence joins TRBV18 and TRBJ2-3; no definite D call. The CDR3 sequence is 13 residues long. V was clipped by 6 bases and J by 8 bases, with 15 bases between them. CDR1 is KGHSH and CDR2 is LQKENI in the germline V gene. The DNA of the CDR3 is TGTGCCAGCTCGTCCCCGCTAGTTTCTACGCAGTATTTT. It is translated as CASSSPLVSTQYF.

The rearrangement joins TRBV29-1 to TRBJ2-2; 7 positions agree with TRBD1. Germline V gives CDR1 SQVTM, CDR2 ANQGSEA. V gave up 4 bases and J gave up 4 bases; unmatched junction bases: 0. There are 12 residues in the CDR3. CDR3 nucleotide sequence: TGCAGCGTTGGGGACAGCACCGGGGAGCTGTTTTTT. Protein sequence: CSVGDSTGELFF.

The chain combines TRBV28 with TRBJ1-2; the match to TRBD1 covers 9 bases. The V gene's germline CDR1 is MDHEN and CDR2 SYDVKM. V lost 3 bases, J lost 8 bases, and 4 bases stayed unmatched. The CDR3 covers 13 residues. CDR3 DNA: TGTGCCAGCAGTTTCGGGACAGGGAAAGGCTACACCTTC. It yields the protein CASSFGTGKGYTF.

The chain recombines TRBV24-1 with TRBJ2-2; D remains ambiguous. V was cut by 2 bases and J by 5 bases, with 8 bases left in between. There are 14 residues in the CDR3. Germline loops: CDR1 KGHDR, CDR2 SFDVKD. The CDR3 protein is CATSDYRVTGELFF. The CDR3 coding sequence is TGTGCCACCAGTGATTATCGGGTAACCGGGGAGCTGTTTTTT.

This clone has only one observation. The chain carries TRBV2 and TRBJ1-5, with 9 bases fitting TRBD1. V shed 9 bases, J shed 11 bases, and the junction held 11 bases outside the gene matches. Germline CDR1 SNHLY, CDR2 FYNNEI. The CDR3 contains 13 residues. The CDR3 DNA reads as TGTGCCAGGCCGGACAGGGGAGGCAAAGCCCAGCATTTT. This sequence encodes CARPDRGGKAQHF.

The chain has TRBV7-6 and TRBJ2-3; D is perhaps TRBD2 (6 bases). Germline V gene lookup returns CDR1 SGHVS and CDR2 FNYEAQ. This CDR3 spans 17 amino acids. V shed 1 base and J shed 0 bases, with 14 bases lying between them. The CDR3 protein is CASSLGTGTPSTDTQYF. DNA of the CDR3: TGTGCCAGCAGCTTAGGTACCGGGACTCCGAGCACAGATACGCAGTATTTT.

The chain links TRBV11-1 to TRBJ1-1, with D tentatively TRBD1 (5 bases). Between the trimmed V and J ends, which lost 1 base and 4 bases, there was a span of 7 bases. Germline V gives CDR1 SGHAT, CDR2 FQDESV (reference sequence). This CDR3 is 13 amino acids long. In DNA, the CDR3 is TGTGCCAGCAGCTTAGGACAGAGCACTGAAGCTTTCTTT. Residues: CASSLGQSTEAFF. The whole variable domain, remainder taken from reference TRBV11-1 and TRBJ1-1, is EAEVAQSPRYKITEKSQAVAFWCDPISGHATLYWYRQILGQGPELLVQFQDESVVDDSQLPKDRFSAERLKGVDSTLKIQPAELGDSAMYLCASSLGQSTEAFFGQGTRLTVV.

The chain recombines TRBV7-6 with TRBJ1-2; perhaps TRBD1 as D (5 bases). The CDR3 is 14 amino acids. V lost 1 base and J 7 bases, leaving 13 bases between the germline ends. Germline-derived CDR1 and CDR2 are SGHVS and FNYEAQ. CDR3 in DNA: TGTGCCAGCAGCTTAGTCAGGGATGCTGGTGGCTACACCTTC. Translating it yields CASSLVRDAGGYTF.

The chain combines TRBV28 with TRBJ1-1; TRBD1 matches 11 bases. The CDR3 is 12 amino acids. Germline V gene lookup returns CDR1 MDHEN and CDR2 SYDVKM. V shed 10 bases, J shed 7 bases, and the junction held 5 bases outside the gene matches. This CDR3 reads CATWTGGFEAFF. The CDR3 bases are TGTGCCACATGGACAGGGGGCTTTGAAGCTTTCTTT.

This clone was recorded a few times. V gene TRBV18 combines with J gene TRBJ1-1; 7 bases are shared with TRBD1. V was pared by 4 bases and J by 1 base, with 6 bases of the junction left unmatched. Germline assignment: CDR1 KGHSH and CDR2 LQKENI. The CDR3 runs 15 residues. The CDR3 DNA follows: TGTGCCAGCTCACGTACGGGACAGCCGAACACTGAAGCTTTCTTT. Protein product: CASSRTGQPNTEAFF.

The V gene is TRBV7-8, the J gene TRBJ1-5, with 9 bases that match TRBD1. CDR1 and CDR2 from the germline V gene are SGHVS and FQNEAQ. This CDR3 has 17 amino acids. Trimming removed 2 bases from V and 5 bases from J; junction bases left unmatched: 10. The CDR3 loop is CASSLRPRDRVYQPQHF. Here the CDR3 DNA reads TGTGCCAGCAGCTTACGACCCCGGGACAGGGTCTATCAGCCCCAGCATTTT.

CDR3 nucleotides: TGTGCCAGCAGTTTGGTCGGGTTTTCTGAAGCTTTCTTT. It specifies CASSLVGFSEAFF. The chain is built from TRBV12-3 or TRBV12-4 and TRBJ1-1; D not certain. V was shortened by 3 bases and J by 6 bases, with 11 bases between the two germline ends. The CDR3 totals 13 residues.

CDR3 nucleotides: TGTGCCAGTAGCCATCGGACTAGCGGGGGACCCTACAATGAGCAGTTCTTC. Its translation: CASSHRTSGGPYNEQFF. The chain uses TRBV19 and TRBJ2-1, with 13 positions matching TRBD2. This CDR3 spans 17 amino acids. With V trimmed by 6 bases and J by 2 bases, 7 bases remained unmatched. Germline lookup yields CDR1 LNHDA and CDR2 SQIVND (reference sequence). Complete variable domain (other parts from reference TRBV19 and TRBJ2-1): DGGITQSPKYLFRKEGQNVTLSCEQNLNHDAMYWYRQDPGQGLRLIYYSQIVNDFQKGDIAEGYSVSREKKESFPLTVTSAQKNPTAFYLCASSHRTSGGPYNEQFFGPGTRLTVL.

The V and J genes are TRBV13 and TRBJ2-7; 8 nucleotides align to TRBD1. Per germline, CDR1 PRHDT and CDR2 FYEKMQ (reference sequence). This CDR3 has 14 residues. V dropped 0 bases and J dropped 9; count of bases not matched to a gene: 7. CDR3 sequence reads: CASSLGQGAASQYF. Here the CDR3 DNA reads TGTGCCAGCAGCTTAGGGCAGGGGGCGGCTTCGCAGTACTTC.

The chain uses TRBV2 and TRBJ2-5; weak D call: TRBD2 (5 bases). V was trimmed by 4 bases and J by 5 bases, leaving 11 bases between them. This CDR3 has 13 amino acids. Germline V CDR1 and CDR2: SNHLY, FYNNEI. DNA of the CDR3: TGTGCCAGCAGTGTGGAACTAGAGGAGACCCAGTACTTC. It translates to CASSVELEETQYF. The whole variable domain, filled in from reference TRBV2 and TRBJ2-5, reads EPEVTQTPSHQVTQMGQEVILRCVPISNHLYFYWYRQILGQKVEFLVSFYNNEISEKSEIFDDQFSVERPDGSNFTLKIRSTKLEDSAMYFCASSVELEETQYFGPGTRLLVL.